The 25 T cell receptor beta chains below come from one sample, sequenced in a study of T cell clonality in common variable immunodeficiency (dated by TCRdb to between 2014 and 2017). The method behind the library was the immunoSEQ multiplex PCR assay. TCRdb mirrors the immuneACCESS table, restricted to in-frame sequences. Some clones are absent from its copies; in checked studies, under half trace to an unresolved V gene, and the reason for the others is unknown. This sample is represented by about 3,400 clones, with no singletons among them. Approximately 25% of the sample is held by the ten biggest clonotypes. Their cognate antigens are unknown. Study-wide conclusions, independent of this receptor: CVID TCRbeta sequences reportedly showed fewer deletions and N-nucleotide insertions and lacked highly modified clones with 13 or more V deletions.

Sequenced sample: peripheral blood mononuclear cells. The receptors shown here come from a human donor with common variable immunodeficiency.

In this sample, this clone turned up a few times. CDR3 DNA, as far as it was read: TGTGCCAGCTCACTCGGCAATCAGCCC. Its translation is CASSLGNQP. The entire CDR3 protein reads CASSLGNQPQHF. This chain uses TRBV18 with TRBJ1-5; D ambiguous. The read falls 3 residues short of the CDR3 end, and the missing part is taken from the germline J gene. V lost 4 bases and J 2 bases, leaving 3 bases between the germline ends. The V gene's germline CDR1 is KGHSH and CDR2 LQKENI. CDR3 length equals 12 residues.

This clone was picked up a small number of times. The read terminates 3 residues before the CDR3 end, so the remaining end is supplied by the germline J gene. V and J are TRBV6-2 or TRBV6-3 and TRBJ2-7; possible D gene TRBD1, 6 bases. V gave up 2 bases and J gave up 3 bases, with 14 bases separating them. CDR1 MNHEY and CDR2 SVGEGT come from the germline V gene. The CDR3 runs to 15 residues. CDR3 DNA (partial): TGTGCCAGCAGTTACCGACCGGACAGATTCTACGAG. It yields the protein CASSYRPDRFYE. In full, the CDR3 reads CASSYRPDRFYEQYF.

This clone was observed a handful of times. Compared with germline, one end of the junction differs, possibly owing to a read error. The read ends 3 residues shy of where the CDR3 ends; the end is completed using the germline J gene. J is TRBJ1-5 and V is TRBV2; D is undetermined. The CDR3 runs 15 residues. CDR1 is SNHLY and CDR2 is FYNNEI in the germline V gene. CDR3 loop: CASIEADPDYQPQHF. The covered CDR3 bases are TGTGCCAGCATTGAAGCTGACCCTGACTATCAGCCC.

About this clone: The observed sequence ends 3 residues before the CDR3 terminus, with the missing tail filled in from the germline J gene. The chain combines TRBV18 with TRBJ1-1, with no clear D. The CDR3 is made up of 12 amino acids. The V end lost 3 bases, the J end lost 7 bases, and 9 bases lay between the germline ends. Per germline, CDR1 KGHSH and CDR2 LQKENI. The CDR3 is CASSPYTGEAFF. Incomplete CDR3 DNA: TGTGCCAGCTCACCTTATACGGGTGAA.

As to this clone: The CDR3 end is not reached by the read, which stops 3 residues before it; the germline J gene fills it in. The rearrangement uses TRBV19 and TRBJ2-3, with a tentative D call TRBD1 (6 bases). The germline V and J ends were trimmed by 8 bases and 1 base, with 10 bases remaining between them. Germline V gene data show CDR1 as LNHDA and CDR2 as SQIVND (reference sequence). The length of the CDR3 is 13 residues. Incomplete CDR3 DNA: TGTGCCAGTTCTGGGGGCCGCACAGATACG. Encoded protein: CASSGGRTDT. The CDR3 in full is CASSGGRTDTQYF.

Comments on this clone: The CDR3 is cut off 3 residues early in the read; its end comes from the germline J gene. The rearrangement links TRBV18 to TRBJ2-1; D uncertain. Trimming left V 4 bases short and J 2 bases short, with 9 bases between. CDR3 length: 14 residues. Germline values: CDR1 KGHSH, CDR2 LQKENI. The CDR3 spells CASSHTGTYNEQFF. CDR3 DNA, as far as it was read: TGTGCCAGCTCACACACGGGTACCTACAATGAG. Full variable domain (outside the CDR3, taken from reference TRBV18 and TRBJ2-1): NAGVMQNPRHLVRRRGQEARLRCSPMKGHSHVYWYRQLPEEGLKFMVYLQKENIIDESGMPKERFSAEFPKEGPSILRIQQVVRGDSAAYFCASSHTGTYNEQFFGPGTRLTVL.

Within the sample, this clone is medium-sized. The read finishes 3 residues shy of the CDR3 end, and the germline J gene is used to complete it. The rearrangement uses TRBV5-4 and TRBJ1-2; D ambiguous. The CDR3 is 14 amino acids. CDR1 and CDR2 (germline): SGHNT, YYREEE (reference sequence). With 0 bases removed from V and 4 bases from J, the gap between germline ends came to 10 bases. CDR3 DNA (partial): TGTGCCAGCAGCTTGGCTCTAAGTGGCTATGGC. It specifies CASSLALSGYG. In full, the CDR3 reads CASSLALSGYGYTF.

This clone occurred many times. The read ends 3 residues before the CDR3 terminus; that terminus is restored from the germline J gene. The chain couples TRBV5-1 to TRBJ1-2; 9 bases are a match to TRBD1. Germline CDR1 and CDR2: SGHRS and YFSETQ. The CDR3 runs to 16 residues. The CDR3 protein is CASSLEGTGLLGGYTF. The sequenced part of the CDR3 DNA is TGCGCCAGCAGCTTGGAGGGGACAGGGCTTCTAGGAGGC.

Note on this clone: With the read ending 3 residues before the CDR3 end, the germline J gene is used to fill in that end. V usage is TRBV7-9 and J usage is TRBJ1-1; no reliable D call. Trimming removed 5 bases at V and 3 bases at J, with 10 bases between. Germline assignment: CDR1 SEHNR and CDR2 FQNEAQ (reference sequence). The CDR3 length is 13 residues. This CDR3 reads CASSRPGYTEAFF. CDR3 bases read: TGTGCCAGCAGCCGTCCGGGGTACACTGAA.

This clone was observed a handful of times. The read falls 3 residues short of the CDR3 end, and the missing part is taken from the germline J gene. This rearrangement joins TRBV2 to TRBJ1-6, with 7 nucleotides matching TRBD1. Looked up from germline, CDR1 is SNHLY and CDR2 is FYNNEI. V shed 11 bases, J shed 7 bases, and the junction held 11 bases outside the gene matches. The CDR3 spans 14 residues. The sequenced CDR3 bases are TGTGCCGGAGCCCGGGACAGCCAAAATTCACCC. Its translation is CAGARDSQNSP. The full-length CDR3 reads as CAGARDSQNSPLHF. Combining the CDR3 with reference TRBV2 and TRBJ1-6 gives the whole variable domain EPEVTQTPSHQVTQMGQEVILRCVPISNHLYFYWYRQILGQKVEFLVSFYNNEISEKSEIFDDQFSVERPDGSNFTLKIRSTKLEDSAMYFCAGARDSQNSPLHFGNGTRLTVT.

This clone was counted between two and nine times. The observed sequence ends 3 residues before the CDR3 terminus, with the missing tail filled in from the germline J gene. The rearrangement links TRBV23-1 to TRBJ2-1; possible D gene TRBD1, 6 bases. TRBV23-1 is given ORF status, its function remaining uncertain. This CDR3 is built from 17 residues. V lost 0 bases, J lost 0 bases, and 12 bases lay in between. CDR3 DNA, as far as it was read: TGCGCCAGCAGTCAATCGAGAAGGGGGAGCTCCTACAATGAG. Residues: CASSQSRRGSSYNE. The complete CDR3 reads CASSQSRRGSSYNEQFF.

In its sample, this clone was seen a few times. CDR3 bases read: TGTGCCTGGACAAACCCGGGACAGATTAATACCGGGGAG. It is translated as CAWTNPGQINTGE. The full-length CDR3 reads as CAWTNPGQINTGELFF. V usage is TRBV30 and J usage is TRBJ2-2; 7 bases are shared with TRBD1. The DNA ends 3 residues before the CDR3 does, and the rest of the CDR3 is filled in from the germline J gene. V trimming: 4 bases; J trimming: 5 bases; junction bases outside the gene matches: 13. The germline V gene has CDR1 GTSNPN and CDR2 SVGIG (reference sequence). This CDR3 is 16 amino acids long.

This clone is labeled as medium-sized (0.01 to 0.1%). The sequence runs out 3 residues before the end of the CDR3; the remainder is reconstructed from the germline J gene. The genes are TRBV13 and TRBJ2-5; D may be TRBD1 (6 bases). The CDR3 is 14 residues long. In germline, CDR1 is PRHDT, CDR2 FYEKMQ (reference sequence). Trimming cost V 2 bases and J 5 bases, with 12 bases left between them. CDR3 loop: CASSLRGIGETQYF. Incomplete CDR3 DNA: TGTGCCAGCAGCTTAAGGGGGATAGGGGAGACC.

This clone was observed a few times. The CDR3 is cut off 3 residues early in the read; its end comes from the germline J gene. The V and J genes are TRBV7-3 and TRBJ1-6, with 8 positions matching TRBD1. Per the germline V gene, CDR1 is SGHTA and CDR2 is FQGTGA. The CDR3 is 13 amino acids. The V and J ends lost 5 bases and 10 bases, in that order; junction bases with no gene match: 4. This CDR3 is CASSRDRWSPLHF. Partial CDR3 DNA: TGTGCCAGCAGCCGGGACAGGTGGTCACCC.

This clone was counted a few times. The read comes to an end 3 residues before the CDR3 does, leaving the germline J gene to fill in the end. The chain employs TRBV19 and TRBJ1-5, with 9 bases that match TRBD1. The germline V gene has CDR1 LNHDA and CDR2 SQIVND (reference sequence). There are 18 residues in the CDR3. V shed 7 bases, J shed 0 bases, and the junction held 13 bases outside the gene matches. CDR3 sequence reads: CASTLTTGGGYSNQPQHF. CDR3 DNA, as far as it was read: TGTGCCAGTACCCTCACAACAGGGGGCGGGTATAGCAATCAGCCC.

This clone appeared a few times. The CDR3 end falls 3 residues outside the read, so it is completed with the germline J gene. The chain employs TRBV7-9 and TRBJ2-5, with 7 positions matching TRBD1. Unmatched junction bases numbered 5, after V lost 2 bases and J lost 5 bases. The CDR3 covers 14 residues. Germline V lookup: CDR1 SEHNR, CDR2 FQNEAQ (reference sequence). The sequenced part of the CDR3 DNA is TGTGCCAGCAGCTTAAAAGCGACAGGGGAGACC. The encoded protein is CASSLKATGET. The complete CDR3 protein is CASSLKATGETQYF.

This clone was recorded at least ten times. Read data end 3 residues before the CDR3 end; the end is taken from the germline J gene. The V call is TRBV29-1, the J call TRBJ1-2; TRBD1 matches 9 bases. With 8 bases clipped from V and 4 bases from J, the junction kept 11 bases outside the gene matches. The germline V gene has CDR1 SQVTM and CDR2 ANQGSEA. CDR3 size: 14 residues. The CDR3: CSSTGGAGPYGYTF. The CDR3 bases that were read are TGCAGCTCAACAGGGGGCGCAGGGCCCTATGGC.

Notes on this clone: The DNA ends 3 residues before the CDR3 does, and the rest of the CDR3 is filled in from the germline J gene. The chain recombines TRBV7-2 with TRBJ2-5, with unresolved D. The CDR3 consists of 14 residues. Trimming cost V 1 base and J 5 bases, with 11 bases left between them. Looked up from germline, CDR1 is SGHTA and CDR2 is FQGNSA. The CDR3 loop is CASSLDGTVETQYF. CDR3 DNA, as far as it was read: TGTGCCAGCAGCTTAGACGGTACGGTTGAGACC.

To note about this clone: Read coverage stops 3 residues before the CDR3 terminus; the germline J gene supplies the remainder. The gene calls are TRBV6-2 or TRBV6-3 and TRBJ2-7; 10 positions match TRBD1. The CDR3 is 16 amino acids. V lost 2 bases, J lost 0 bases, and 4 bases stayed unmatched. Germline CDR1 and CDR2: MNHEY and SVGEGT. CDR3 DNA (partial): TGTGCCAGCAGTTACGGTGGGACAGGGGTCTCCTACGAG. This translates into CASSYGGTGVSYE. The full CDR3 protein reads CASSYGGTGVSYEQYF.

With respect to this clone: The sequenced fragment ends 3 residues before the CDR3 boundary, so the rest is inferred from the germline J gene. The chain recombines TRBV20-1 with TRBJ1-6, with D unresolved. The CDR3 length is 15 residues. Trimming cost V 2 bases and J 3 bases, with 11 bases left between them. The germline CDR1 and CDR2 sequences are DFQATT and SNEGSKA (reference sequence). The covered CDR3 bases are TGCAGTGCTAGACCACGAGGCCACTATAATTCACCC. This encodes CSARPRGHYNSP. The full CDR3 protein reads CSARPRGHYNSPLHF.

Worth noting for this clone: The observed sequence ends 3 residues before the CDR3 terminus, with the missing tail filled in from the germline J gene. The chain combines TRBV29-1 with TRBJ1-6, with 10 bases matching TRBD1. The CDR3 has 14 residues. Losses at the gene ends were 4 bases for V and 8 bases for J; bases not matched to a gene: 5. Germline V gives CDR1 SQVTM, CDR2 ANQGSEA. The CDR3 DNA, read in part, is TGCAGCGTTGCACAAGGGACAGGGGATTCACCC. The encoded protein is CSVAQGTGDSP. The CDR3, in full, reads CSVAQGTGDSPLHF.

For this clone: The read terminates 3 residues ahead of where the CDR3 ends, so the germline J gene completes it. The V gene is TRBV7-6, the J gene TRBJ1-5; 7 bases fit TRBD1. The CDR3 is 17 amino acids. Germline CDR1 SGHVS, CDR2 FNYEAQ. The V segment lost 5 bases and the J segment 1 base; nucleotides outside the gene matches: 11. The CDR3 loop is CASSPETGWRSNQPQHF. The part of the CDR3 DNA that was read is TGTGCCAGCAGCCCCGAGACAGGGTGGAGGAGCAATCAGCCC.

On this clone itself: The CDR3 end falls 3 residues outside the read, so it is completed with the germline J gene. V and J are TRBV6-1 and TRBJ2-1, with TRBD1 matching over 8 bases. The CDR3 is 14 amino acids. Trimming removed 3 bases from V and 8 bases from J; junction bases left unmatched: 6. CDR1 is MNHNS and CDR2 is SASEGT in the germline V gene. The CDR3 DNA, read in part, is TGTGCCAGCAGTGAGGTCCGGACAGGGTATGAG. This sequence encodes CASSEVRTGYE. The CDR3, in full, reads CASSEVRTGYEQFF.

In regard to this clone: The read ends 3 residues shy of where the CDR3 ends; the end is completed using the germline J gene. The gene calls are TRBV19 and TRBJ1-5, with D possibly matching TRBD1 (6 bases). The CDR3 loop spans 15 amino acids. Trimming took 3 bases from V and 3 from J, leaving 12 bases between them. CDR1 and CDR2 (germline): LNHDA, SQIVND (reference sequence). The sequenced part of the CDR3 DNA is TGTGCCAGTAGTATGTACGGACAGCCCAATCAGCCC. It translates to CASSMYGQPNQP. The CDR3 in full is CASSMYGQPNQPQHF. Variable domain in full (rest from reference TRBV19 and TRBJ1-5): DGGITQSPKYLFRKEGQNVTLSCEQNLNHDAMYWYRQDPGQGLRLIYYSQIVNDFQKGDIAEGYSVSREKKESFPLTVTSAQKNPTAFYLCASSMYGQPNQPQHFGDGTRLSIL.

This clone showed up many times. Sequencing ends 3 residues short of the CDR3 end; the germline J gene provides the rest. This chain joins TRBV18 and TRBJ2-7; weak D call: TRBD1 (6 bases). Germline V CDR1 and CDR2: KGHSH, LQKENI. The CDR3 is 12 amino acids. Deletions cut 8 bases from V and 5 bases from J, with 13 bases between. The sequenced part of the CDR3 DNA is TGTGCCAGCGGCAGGGGATGGGACGAG. Its translation: CASGRGWDE. The entire CDR3 protein reads CASGRGWDEQYF.